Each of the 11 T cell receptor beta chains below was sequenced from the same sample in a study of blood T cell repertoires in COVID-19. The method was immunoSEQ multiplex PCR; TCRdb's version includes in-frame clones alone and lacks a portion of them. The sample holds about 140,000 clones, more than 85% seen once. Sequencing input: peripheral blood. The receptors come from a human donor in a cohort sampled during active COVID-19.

CDR3 bases: TGTGCCAGCAGCCAAGGGCGGGGGTCAGGAAGGCCCCAGCATTTT. This sequence encodes CASSQGRGSGRPQHF. The chain couples TRBV3-1 (or the pseudogene TRBV3-2) to TRBJ1-5; D possibly corresponds to TRBD1 (5 bases). The length of the CDR3 is 15 residues. Germline V lookup: CDR1 LGHDT, CDR2 YNNKEL (reference sequence). V lost 1 base and J lost 9, with 16 bases in between.

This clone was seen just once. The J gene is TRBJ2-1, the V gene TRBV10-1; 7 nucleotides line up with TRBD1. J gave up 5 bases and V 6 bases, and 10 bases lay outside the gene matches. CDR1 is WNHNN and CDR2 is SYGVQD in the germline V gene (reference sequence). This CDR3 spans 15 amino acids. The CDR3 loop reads CASSRGQILDNEQFF. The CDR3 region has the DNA TGCGCCAGCAGCAGGGGACAGATCCTCGACAATGAGCAGTTCTTC.

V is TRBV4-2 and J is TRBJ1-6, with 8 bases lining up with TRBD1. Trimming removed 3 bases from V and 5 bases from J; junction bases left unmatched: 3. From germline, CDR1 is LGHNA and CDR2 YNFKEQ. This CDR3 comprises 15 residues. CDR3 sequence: CASSHLDRDNSPLHF. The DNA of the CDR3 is TGTGCCAGCAGCCACCTGGACAGGGATAATTCACCCCTCCACTTT.

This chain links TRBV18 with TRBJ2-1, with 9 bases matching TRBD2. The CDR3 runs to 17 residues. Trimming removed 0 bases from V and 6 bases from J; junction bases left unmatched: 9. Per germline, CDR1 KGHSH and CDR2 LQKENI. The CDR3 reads CASSPPGLADPSNEQFF. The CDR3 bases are TGTGCCAGCTCACCACCGGGACTAGCAGACCCCTCCAATGAGCAGTTCTTC. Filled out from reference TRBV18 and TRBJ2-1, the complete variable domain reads NAGVMQNPRHLVRRRGQEARLRCSPMKGHSHVYWYRQLPEEGLKFMVYLQKENIIDESGMPKERFSAEFPKEGPSILRIQQVVRGDSAAYFCASSPPGLADPSNEQFFGPGTRLTVL.

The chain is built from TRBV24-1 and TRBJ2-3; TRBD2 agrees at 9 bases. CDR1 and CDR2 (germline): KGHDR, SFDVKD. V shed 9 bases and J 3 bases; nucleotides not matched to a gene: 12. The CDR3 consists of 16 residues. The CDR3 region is CATSGGNSGGTDTQYF. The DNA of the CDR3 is TGTGCCACCTCGGGTGGGAATAGCGGGGGTACAGATACGCAGTATTTT.

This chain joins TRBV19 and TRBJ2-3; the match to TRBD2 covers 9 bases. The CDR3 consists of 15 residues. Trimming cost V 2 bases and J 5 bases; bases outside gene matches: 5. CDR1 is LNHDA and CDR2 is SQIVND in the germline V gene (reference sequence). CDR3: CASSITLAGRDTQYF. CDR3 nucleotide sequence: TGTGCCAGTAGTATAACACTAGCGGGTCGAGATACGCAGTATTTT.

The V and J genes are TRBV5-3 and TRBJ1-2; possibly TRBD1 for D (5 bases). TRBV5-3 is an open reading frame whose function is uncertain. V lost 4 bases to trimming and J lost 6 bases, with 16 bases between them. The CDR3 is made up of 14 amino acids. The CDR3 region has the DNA TGTGCCAGAAGCCGTACAGGCCGAGGAAATGGCTACACCTTC. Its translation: CARSRTGRGNGYTF.

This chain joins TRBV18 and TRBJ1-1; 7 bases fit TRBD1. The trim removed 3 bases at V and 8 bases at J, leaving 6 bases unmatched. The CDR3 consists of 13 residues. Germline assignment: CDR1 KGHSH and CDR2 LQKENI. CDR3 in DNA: TGTGCCAGCTCACCGGGACAGACACGCGAAGCTTTCTTT. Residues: CASSPGQTREAFF. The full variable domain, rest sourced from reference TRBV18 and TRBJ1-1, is NAGVMQNPRHLVRRRGQEARLRCSPMKGHSHVYWYRQLPEEGLKFMVYLQKENIIDESGMPKERFSAEFPKEGPSILRIQQVVRGDSAAYFCASSPGQTREAFFGQGTRLTVV.

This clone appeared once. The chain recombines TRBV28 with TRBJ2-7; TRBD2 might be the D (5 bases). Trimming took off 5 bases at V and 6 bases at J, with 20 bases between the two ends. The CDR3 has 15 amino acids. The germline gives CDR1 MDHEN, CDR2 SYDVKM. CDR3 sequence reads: CASSPRTIGVSEQYF. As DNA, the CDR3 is TGTGCCAGCAGTCCCCGGACCATCGGGGTTAGCGAGCAGTACTTC.

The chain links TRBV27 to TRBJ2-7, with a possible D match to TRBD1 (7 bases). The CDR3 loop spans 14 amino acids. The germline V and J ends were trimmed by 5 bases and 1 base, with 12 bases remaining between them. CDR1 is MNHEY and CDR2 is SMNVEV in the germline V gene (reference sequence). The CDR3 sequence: CASSDREASYEQYF. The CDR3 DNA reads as TGTGCCAGCAGTGACAGGGAGGCGTCCTACGAGCAGTACTTC.

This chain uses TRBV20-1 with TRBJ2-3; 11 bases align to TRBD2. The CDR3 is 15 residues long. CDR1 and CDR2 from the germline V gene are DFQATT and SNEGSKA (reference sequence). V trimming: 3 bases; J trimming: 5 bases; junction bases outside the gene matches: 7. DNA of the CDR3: TGCAGTGCTAGTCAACTAGCGGGAGTGGTAGATACGCAGTATTTT. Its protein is CSASQLAGVVDTQYF.